The clone carrying this T cell receptor beta chain was found a few times. The antigen is undetermined. The data were taken from a study of response to subunit inactivated influenza vaccine. Findings of the study overall: Every seasonal influenza vaccination brings in few new T cells, the authors suggested.

TCRdb reanalysed the RT-PCR reads using MiXCR and keeps one entry per CDR3 protein. The repertoire holds 490,000 or so distinct CDR3 sequences, with 6% to 9% as singletons. The receptor comes from a man between 50 and 70 years old who received an inactivated influenza vaccine. Sequences were derived from PBMCs from blood, sampled less than 30 months after vaccination.

CDR3 sequence: CASSSAGINYGYTF. The CDR3 nucleotides are TGTGCCAGCAGTTCGGCAGGGATTAACTATGGCTACACCTTC. The chain is built from TRBV28 and TRBJ1-2, with D tentatively TRBD1 (5 bases). The germline CDR1 and CDR2 sequences are MDHEN and SYDVKM. The CDR3 covers 14 residues. Trimming cost V 4 bases and J 1 base, with 10 bases left between them.